Listed below are T cell receptor beta chains from one sample, sequenced in a study of T cell responses to AZD1222 COVID-19 vaccine. Produced via immunoSEQ multiplex PCR; TCRdb's table is partial and in-frame only. The sample lists 150,000 to 200,000 clones, roughly 90% occurring once. The material was peripheral blood, obtained on day 0 of AZD1222 vaccination. These receptors were obtained from an adult in good health. Both conserved end residues are part of each CDR3. The order of the fields is V gene, J gene, CDR3 protein.

TRBV4-3	TRBJ1-2	CASSQEAVDYGYTF
TRBV19	TRBJ1-1	CASSITGNTEAFF
TRBV6-5	TRBJ1-2	CASSRGQGTNYGYTF
TRBV4-3	TRBJ1-2	CASSQESREGYGYTF
TRBV7-3	TRBJ1-1	CASSPGGVRNTEAFF
TRBV11-3	TRBJ2-1	CASSLGAGDQFF
TRBV7-3	TRBJ2-7	CASSLEGPSGYEQYF
TRBV25-1	TRBJ2-1	CATGPLAGHNEQFF
TRBV24-1	TRBJ2-3	CATSDLPGTSGGAGDTQYF
TRBV28	TRBJ2-1	CASSLWRTEQFF
TRBV27	TRBJ2-7	CASSIKPGHEQYF
TRBV9	TRBJ1-6	CASSVAGTTINSPLHF
TRBV7-8	TRBJ1-1	CASSFRTGVVRNTEAFF
TRBV7-9	TRBJ2-5	CASSHQETQYF
TRBV5-8	TRBJ2-3	CASSLGADSTDTQYF
TRBV19	TRBJ1-1	CASIGRTAGDTEAFF
TRBV2	TRBJ1-2	CASSEGRERGYTF
TRBV5-6	TRBJ1-5	CASSVRDNQPQHF
TRBV11-3	TRBJ2-1	CASSLGGLSYNEQFF
TRBV15	TRBJ1-4	CATSRDEKEKLFF
TRBV10-3	TRBJ1-1	CAISESRQINLYTEAFF
TRBV9	TRBJ2-6	CASSAGANVLTF
TRBV7-9	TRBJ1-5	CASSLLRDQPQHF
TRBV11-2	TRBJ1-2	CASSFGWKGYTF
TRBV2	TRBJ1-5	CASKAEAGSNQPQHF
TRBV28	TRBJ2-7	CASSFVQGREQYF
TRBV5-1	TRBJ1-1	CASSSIGPTGAEAFF
TRBV18	TRBJ1-5	CASSPTGGGMSNQPQHF
TRBV16	TRBJ1-2	CASSETGGNYGYTF
TRBV4-1	TRBJ1-1	CASSQELSEAFF
TRBV18	TRBJ1-2	CASSPRGRSYGYTF
TRBV28	TRBJ1-3	CASTTGMGNTIYF
TRBV18	TRBJ2-7	CASSPVGESGSEQYF
TRBV5-1	TRBJ1-1	CASNPGQTLNTEAFF
TRBV3-1/TRBV3-2	TRBJ2-3	CASSQGPREGDTQYF
TRBV6-2/TRBV6-3	TRBJ1-5	CASSYSRANSNQPQHF
TRBV2	TRBJ1-2	CASSEGPDGYTF
TRBV5-1	TRBJ1-2	CASGTGVSANYGYTF
TRBV5-4	TRBJ2-7	CASSLKRQGVEEQYF
TRBV6-1	TRBJ2-1	CASSELAGGPNEQFF
TRBV28	TRBJ1-1	CARPGTGGTEAFF
TRBV2	TRBJ2-3	CASRGRGHADTQYF
TRBV27	TRBJ2-1	CASSSGLAGGSSYNEQFF
TRBV6-2/TRBV6-3	TRBJ1-6	CASSLRQGVGPLHF
TRBV2	TRBJ1-3	CASISTGGSGNTIYF
TRBV28	TRBJ1-2	CASGYGYTF
TRBV7-9	TRBJ1-3	CASSQAGEDGNTIYF
TRBV28	TRBJ1-5	CASSSTTVGSNQPQHF
TRBV5-1	TRBJ2-1	CASSSLAGEYNEQFF